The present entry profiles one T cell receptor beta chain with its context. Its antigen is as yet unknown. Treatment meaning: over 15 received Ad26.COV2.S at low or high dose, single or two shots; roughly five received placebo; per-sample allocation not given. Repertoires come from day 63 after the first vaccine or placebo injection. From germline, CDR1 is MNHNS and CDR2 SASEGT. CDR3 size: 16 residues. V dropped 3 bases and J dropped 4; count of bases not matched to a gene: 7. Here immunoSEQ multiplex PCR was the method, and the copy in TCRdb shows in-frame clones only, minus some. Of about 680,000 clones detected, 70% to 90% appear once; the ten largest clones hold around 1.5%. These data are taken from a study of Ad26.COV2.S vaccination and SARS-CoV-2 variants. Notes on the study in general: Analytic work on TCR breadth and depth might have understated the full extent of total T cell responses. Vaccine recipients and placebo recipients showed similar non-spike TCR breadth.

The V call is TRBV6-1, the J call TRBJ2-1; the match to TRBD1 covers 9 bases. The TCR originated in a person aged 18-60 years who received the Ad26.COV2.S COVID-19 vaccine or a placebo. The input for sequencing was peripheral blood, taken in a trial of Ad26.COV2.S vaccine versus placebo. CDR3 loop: CASSDLQGARYNEQFF. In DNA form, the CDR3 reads TGTGCCAGCAGTGACTTACAGGGGGCGAGATACAATGAGCAGTTCTTC.